Listed here is a single TCR beta chain. CDR3 size: 15 residues. The germline CDR1 and CDR2 sequences are MNHNS and SASEGT. V lost 1 base, J lost 5 bases, and 12 bases lay in between. Each CDR3 protein gets one entry after TCRdb re-called the RT-PCR reads with MiXCR. The data contain about 680,000 distinct CDR3 sequences, about 14% of them singletons. The source of this sequence is a female donor in good health, serving as a healthy control. J is TRBJ2-1 and V is TRBV6-1; possible D gene TRBD2, 5 bases. The sequenced sample consisted of memory CD4+ T cells from blood. DNA for the CDR3: TGTGCCAGCAGTGAAGGCGGGCCCACCCACAATGAGCAGTTCTTC. Translated: CASSEGGPTHNEQFF.